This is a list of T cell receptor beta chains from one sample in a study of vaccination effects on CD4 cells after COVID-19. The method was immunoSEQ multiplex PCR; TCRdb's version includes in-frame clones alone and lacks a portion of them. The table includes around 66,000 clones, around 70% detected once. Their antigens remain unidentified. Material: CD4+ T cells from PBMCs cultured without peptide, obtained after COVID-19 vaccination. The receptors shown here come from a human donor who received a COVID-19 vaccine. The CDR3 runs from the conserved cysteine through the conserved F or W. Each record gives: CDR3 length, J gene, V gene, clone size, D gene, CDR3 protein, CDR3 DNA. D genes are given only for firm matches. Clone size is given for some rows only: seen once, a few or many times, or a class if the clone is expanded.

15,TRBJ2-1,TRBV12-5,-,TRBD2,CASGLRTSGYNEQFF,TGTGCTAGTGGTCTCAGGACTAGCGGCTACAATGAGCAGTTCTTC
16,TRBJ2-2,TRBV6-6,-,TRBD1,CASNDQHGTATGELFF,TGTGCCAGCAACGACCAACACGGGACAGCTACCGGGGAGCTGTTTTTT
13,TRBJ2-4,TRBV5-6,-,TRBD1,CASSSQGGNIQYF,TGTGCCAGCAGCTCACAGGGGGGAAACATTCAGTACTTC
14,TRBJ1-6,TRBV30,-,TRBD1,CAWQRPGQNSPLHF,TGTGCCTGGCAGCGTCCGGGACAGAATTCACCCCTCCACTTT
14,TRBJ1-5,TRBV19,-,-,CASSSLDRGQPQHF,TGTGCCAGTAGTAGCCTCGACAGAGGCCAGCCCCAGCATTTT
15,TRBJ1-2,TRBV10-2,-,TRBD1,CASSGTGVFNYGYTF,TGCGCCAGCAGTGGAACAGGGGTCTTTAACTATGGCTACACCTTC
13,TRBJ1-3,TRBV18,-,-,CASSPTREDTIYF,TGTGCCAGCTCACCAACCAGGGAGGACACCATATATTTT
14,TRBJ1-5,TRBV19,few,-,CASSRGGNGQPQHF,TGTGCCAGTAGCAGGGGAGGAAATGGGCAGCCCCAGCATTTT
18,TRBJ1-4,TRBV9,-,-,CASSVGWTAPLANEKLFF,TGTGCCAGCAGCGTGGGATGGACAGCTCCATTAGCTAATGAAAAACTGTTTTTT
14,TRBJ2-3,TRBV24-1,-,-,CATSDQRGADTQYF,TGTGCCACCAGTGACCAACGTGGGGCAGATACGCAGTATTTT
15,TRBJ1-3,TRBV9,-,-,CASSVDGSSGNTIYF,TGTGCCAGCAGCGTAGACGGGAGCTCTGGAAACACCATATATTTT
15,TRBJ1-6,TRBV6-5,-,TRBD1,CASSYEQGINSPLHF,TGTGCCAGCAGTTACGAACAGGGGATCAATTCACCCCTCCACTTT
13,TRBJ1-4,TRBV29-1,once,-,CSVFDSVNEKLFF,TGCAGCGTCTTTGACAGCGTAAATGAAAAACTGTTTTTT
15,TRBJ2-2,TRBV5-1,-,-,CASSFGRANTGELFF,TGCGCCAGCAGCTTCGGCAGGGCGAACACCGGGGAGCTGTTTTTT
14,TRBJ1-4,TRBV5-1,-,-,CASAEGQFHEKLFF,TGCGCCAGCGCCGAAGGACAGTTTCATGAAAAACTGTTTTTT
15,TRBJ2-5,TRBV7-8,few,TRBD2,CASSFSGGGGETQYF,TGTGCCAGCAGCTTTAGCGGGGGTGGAGGGGAGACCCAGTACTTC
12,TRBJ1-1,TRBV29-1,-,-,CSVVGARTEAFF,TGCAGCGTTGTGGGGGCCCGAACTGAAGCTTTCTTT
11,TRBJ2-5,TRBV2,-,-,CATGTSETQYF,TGTGCCACCGGGACAAGTGAGACCCAGTACTTC
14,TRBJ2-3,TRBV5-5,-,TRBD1,CASSRGQGTDTQYF,TGTGCCAGCAGCCGGGGACAGGGTACAGATACGCAGTATTTT
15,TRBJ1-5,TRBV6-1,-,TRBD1,CASSPRDRKGQPQHF,TGTGCCAGCAGTCCCCGGGACAGGAAAGGGCAGCCCCAGCATTTT
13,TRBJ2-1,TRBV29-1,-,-,CSGTESSYNEQFF,TGCAGCGGTACTGAGAGCTCCTACAATGAGCAGTTCTTC
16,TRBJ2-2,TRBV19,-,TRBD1,CASSPGQGANTGELFF,TGTGCCAGTAGTCCGGGACAGGGTGCGAACACCGGGGAGCTGTTTTTT
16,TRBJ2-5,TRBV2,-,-,CASSKARAGHGETQYF,TGTGCCAGCTCAAAAGCCAGGGCAGGTCATGGAGAGACCCAGTACTTC
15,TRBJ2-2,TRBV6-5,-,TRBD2,CATHLAGANTGELFF,TGTGCCACCCACTTAGCGGGGGCGAACACCGGGGAGCTGTTTTTT
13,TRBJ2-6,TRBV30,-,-,CAWRGSGANVLTF,TGTGCCTGGAGAGGGAGCGGGGCCAACGTCCTGACTTTC
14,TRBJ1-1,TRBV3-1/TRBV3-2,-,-,CASSLWGEDTEAFF,TGTGCCAGCAGCCTGTGGGGGGAGGACACTGAAGCTTTCTTT
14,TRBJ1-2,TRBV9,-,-,CASSLDAGQWGYTF,TGTGCCAGCAGCCTGGACGCCGGACAATGGGGCTACACCTTC
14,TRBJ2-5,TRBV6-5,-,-,CASSFGTASQTQYF,TGTGCCAGCAGTTTTGGGACCGCCTCCCAGACCCAGTACTTC
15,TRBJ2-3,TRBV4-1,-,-,CASSQGEGAADTQYF,TGCGCCAGCAGCCAAGGAGAAGGGGCCGCAGATACGCAGTATTTT
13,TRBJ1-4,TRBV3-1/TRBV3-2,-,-,CASSQDPNEKLFF,TGTGCCAGCAGCCAAGATCCAAATGAAAAACTGTTTTTT
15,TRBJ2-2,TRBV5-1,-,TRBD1,CASSLQGTGDGELFF,TGCGCCAGCAGCCTGCAAGGGACAGGGGACGGGGAGCTGTTTTTT
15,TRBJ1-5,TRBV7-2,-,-,CASSSGTLSNQPQHF,TGTGCCAGCAGCTCCGGGACACTCAGCAATCAGCCCCAGCATTTT
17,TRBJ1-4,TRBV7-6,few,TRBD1,CASSPDRGQRTNEKLFF,TGTGCCAGCAGCCCAGACAGGGGGCAGAGGACTAATGAAAAACTGTTTTTT
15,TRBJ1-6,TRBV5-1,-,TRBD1,CASSPGRQGSSPLHF,TGCGCCAGCAGCCCAGGGAGACAGGGAAGTTCACCCCTCCACTTT
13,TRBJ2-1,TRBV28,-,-,CASSYREHNEQFF,TGTGCCAGCAGTTACCGGGAGCACAATGAGCAGTTCTTC
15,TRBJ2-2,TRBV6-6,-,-,CASSYGVRATGELFF,TGTGCCAGCAGTTACGGTGTCAGGGCCACCGGGGAGCTGTTTTTT